These T cell receptor beta chains were read from a single sample in a study of blood T cell repertoires in COVID-19. The assay was immunoSEQ multiplex PCR, and TCRdb's table has in-frame clones only and misses some. The sample carries some 150,000 clones, roughly 88% recorded once. The sequenced material came from peripheral blood. These receptors were collected from a man in his 60s with COVID-19, enrolled during active disease. CDR3s include the opening cysteine and the closing phenylalanine or tryptophan. D genes are given only for firm matches. Size tells how often a clone was seen (once, few, many) or the class of an expanded clone, and some rows leave it out.

abundance: -; d_gene: -; v_gene: TRBV7-3; j_gene: TRBJ2-5; CDR3nt: TGTGCCAGCAGCTTAAGGTTCGGGGAGACCCAGTACTTC; CDR3aa: CASSLRFGETQYF
abundance: -; d_gene: TRBD2; v_gene: TRBV7-9; j_gene: TRBJ2-5; CDR3nt: TGTGCCAGCAGCTTAGGGGGACTAGCGGAGACCCAGTACTTC; CDR3aa: CASSLGGLAETQYF
abundance: -; d_gene: TRBD1; v_gene: TRBV6-5; j_gene: TRBJ2-5; CDR3nt: TGTGCCAGCAGTTATTCAGGGACAGGGGTTAGGGAGACCCAGTACTTC; CDR3aa: CASSYSGTGVRETQYF
abundance: -; d_gene: -; v_gene: TRBV7-9; j_gene: TRBJ2-2; CDR3nt: TGTGCCAGCAGCTTAAAAGACAGGAACACCGGGGAGCTGTTTTTT; CDR3aa: CASSLKDRNTGELFF
abundance: -; d_gene: TRBD1; v_gene: TRBV3-1/TRBV3-2; j_gene: TRBJ2-7; CDR3nt: TGTGCCAGCAGTGACCGGGACAGGGGGTCCTACGAGCAGTACTTC; CDR3aa: CASSDRDRGSYEQYF
abundance: -; d_gene: -; v_gene: TRBV14; j_gene: TRBJ2-5; CDR3nt: TGTGCCAGCAGCCAAGATCAGCGCTTTGGTCGGGGGACCCAGTACTTC; CDR3aa: CASSQDQRFGRGTQYF
abundance: -; d_gene: TRBD1; v_gene: TRBV7-2; j_gene: TRBJ2-1; CDR3nt: TGTGCCAGCAGCTTACAGACAGGGGTGGATGAGCAGTTCTTC; CDR3aa: CASSLQTGVDEQFF
abundance: -; d_gene: -; v_gene: TRBV21-1; j_gene: TRBJ2-1; CDR3nt: TGTGCCAGCAGCCCCCCGGACAGGGATTACAATGAGCAGTTCTTC; CDR3aa: CASSPPDRDYNEQFF
abundance: -; d_gene: TRBD1; v_gene: TRBV7-3; j_gene: TRBJ2-1; CDR3nt: TGTGCCAGCAGGTCCGGGACAGTAGGGGGTGAGCAGTTCTTC; CDR3aa: CASRSGTVGGEQFF
abundance: -; d_gene: -; v_gene: TRBV9; j_gene: TRBJ2-6; CDR3nt: TGTGCCAGCAGCGTATGGGACACCGGCGCCTCTGGGGCCAACGTCCTGACTTTC; CDR3aa: CASSVWDTGASGANVLTF
abundance: -; d_gene: -; v_gene: TRBV9; j_gene: TRBJ1-3; CDR3nt: TGTGCCAGCAGCGTAGATATTTTCTCTGGAAACACCATATATTTT; CDR3aa: CASSVDIFSGNTIYF
abundance: -; d_gene: -; v_gene: TRBV5-4; j_gene: TRBJ2-5; CDR3nt: TGTGCCAGCAGCTTGATGTTCGGGGTAGTGGAGACCCAGTACTTC; CDR3aa: CASSLMFGVVETQYF
abundance: once; d_gene: TRBD2; v_gene: TRBV18; j_gene: TRBJ2-1; CDR3nt: TGTGCCAGCTCACCAAGGCGGGGGGATCTCAATGAGCAGTTCTTC; CDR3aa: CASSPRRGDLNEQFF
abundance: -; d_gene: TRBD1; v_gene: TRBV10-3; j_gene: TRBJ1-1; CDR3nt: TGTGCCATCAGTGTTGGGACAGGCCGCGGAGGTACTGAAGCTTTCTTT; CDR3aa: CAISVGTGRGGTEAFF
abundance: -; d_gene: TRBD1; v_gene: TRBV27; j_gene: TRBJ2-7; CDR3nt: TGTGCCAGCAGTACAGGGGGCCGCTACGAGCAGTACTTC; CDR3aa: CASSTGGRYEQYF
abundance: -; d_gene: -; v_gene: TRBV7-2; j_gene: TRBJ2-5; CDR3nt: TGTGCCAGCAGCTTACCAGGGGAGTCGGAGACCCAGTACTTC; CDR3aa: CASSLPGESETQYF
abundance: -; d_gene: TRBD2; v_gene: TRBV4-2; j_gene: TRBJ2-5; CDR3nt: TGTGCCAGCAGCCAAGATCTAGCGGAGGGGCAAGAGACCCAGTACTTC; CDR3aa: CASSQDLAEGQETQYF
abundance: -; d_gene: -; v_gene: TRBV10-3; j_gene: TRBJ2-3; CDR3nt: TGTGCCATCAGTGACCTTAGCACAGATACGCAGTATTTT; CDR3aa: CAISDLSTDTQYF
abundance: -; d_gene: -; v_gene: TRBV6-5; j_gene: TRBJ2-3; CDR3nt: TGTGCCACCTCCAATGGTCCGGTAGATACGCAGTATTTT; CDR3aa: CATSNGPVDTQYF
abundance: -; d_gene: TRBD2; v_gene: TRBV13; j_gene: TRBJ2-3; CDR3nt: TGTGCCAGCAGCTTAATAAATCGCGGGGGGGTATCACAATATACGCAGTATTTT; CDR3aa: CASSLINRGGVSQYTQYF
abundance: once; d_gene: TRBD1; v_gene: TRBV11-3; j_gene: TRBJ1-2; CDR3nt: TGTGCCAGCAGCAACTTCGGACAGGGGGCGGGTGGCTACACCTTC; CDR3aa: CASSNFGQGAGGYTF
abundance: -; d_gene: TRBD1; v_gene: TRBV6-4; j_gene: TRBJ2-5; CDR3nt: TGTGCCAGCAGTGACTCGACAGGGGGGCAAGAGACCCAGTACTTC; CDR3aa: CASSDSTGGQETQYF
abundance: -; d_gene: -; v_gene: TRBV3-1/TRBV3-2; j_gene: TRBJ1-2; CDR3nt: TGTGCCAGCAGCCAAGGGGGGCAACGGAGACCAACGTACTATGGCTACACCTTC; CDR3aa: CASSQGGQRRPTYYGYTF
abundance: -; d_gene: -; v_gene: TRBV5-4; j_gene: TRBJ2-2; CDR3nt: TGTGCCAGCAGCTCGGGTTATACAGGGTTGTCGAACACCGGGGAGCTGTTTTTT; CDR3aa: CASSSGYTGLSNTGELFF
abundance: once; d_gene: -; v_gene: TRBV30; j_gene: TRBJ1-4; CDR3nt: TGTGCCTGGAGTGTCGGCTCAGGGCCCCAAGGAAAACTGTTTTTT; CDR3aa: CAWSVGSGPQGKLFF
abundance: -; d_gene: -; v_gene: TRBV10-3; j_gene: TRBJ2-3; CDR3nt: TGTGCCATCAGTGAGTCGTACAGTCTAGATACGCAGTATTTT; CDR3aa: CAISESYSLDTQYF
abundance: -; d_gene: -; v_gene: TRBV7-8; j_gene: TRBJ1-2; CDR3nt: TGTGCCAGCAGCCCGCGGACAGATGGCTACACCTTC; CDR3aa: CASSPRTDGYTF
abundance: once; d_gene: TRBD1; v_gene: TRBV25-1; j_gene: TRBJ1-2; CDR3nt: TGTGCCAGCAGTGAGGACGACAGGGGGCTCCCTAACTATGGCTACACCTTC; CDR3aa: CASSEDDRGLPNYGYTF
abundance: -; d_gene: -; v_gene: TRBV19; j_gene: TRBJ2-7; CDR3nt: TGTGCCAGTAGCCAGACAGTGAGCTCCTACGAGCAGTACTTC; CDR3aa: CASSQTVSSYEQYF
abundance: once; d_gene: TRBD1; v_gene: TRBV25-1; j_gene: TRBJ2-4; CDR3nt: TGTGCCAGCAGTGAATTTGAGGGGGCGGCCAAAAACATTCAGTACTTC; CDR3aa: CASSEFEGAAKNIQYF
abundance: -; d_gene: TRBD2; v_gene: TRBV6-5; j_gene: TRBJ2-7; CDR3nt: TGTGCCAGCCATTCAAGCGGGATGGCCTACGAGCAGTACTTC; CDR3aa: CASHSSGMAYEQYF
abundance: -; d_gene: TRBD2; v_gene: TRBV3-1/TRBV3-2; j_gene: TRBJ2-3; CDR3nt: TGTGCCAGCAGCATAGCGGGATTCACAGATACGCAGTATTTT; CDR3aa: CASSIAGFTDTQYF
abundance: once; d_gene: -; v_gene: TRBV12-3/TRBV12-4; j_gene: TRBJ1-2; CDR3nt: TGTGCCAGCAGTTTTGATGGGGCAAGTGGCTACACCTTC; CDR3aa: CASSFDGASGYTF
abundance: -; d_gene: TRBD2; v_gene: TRBV5-1; j_gene: TRBJ2-1; CDR3nt: TGCGCCAGCAGCTTGGGCGGGGGGGCGTCTTTTGAGCAGTTCTTC; CDR3aa: CASSLGGGASFEQFF
abundance: few; d_gene: -; v_gene: TRBV7-2; j_gene: TRBJ2-7; CDR3nt: TGTGCCAGCAGCTCCCCGCCGGTGAACTACGAGCAGTACTTC; CDR3aa: CASSSPPVNYEQYF
abundance: -; d_gene: -; v_gene: TRBV15; j_gene: TRBJ1-4; CDR3nt: TGTGCCACCAGCAGAGATGAGGCATATAATGAAAAACTGTTTTTT; CDR3aa: CATSRDEAYNEKLFF
abundance: -; d_gene: TRBD1; v_gene: TRBV5-4; j_gene: TRBJ2-3; CDR3nt: TGTGCCAGCAGTTGGACAGGCACACAGACAGATACGCAGTATTTT; CDR3aa: CASSWTGTQTDTQYF
abundance: -; d_gene: -; v_gene: TRBV27; j_gene: TRBJ2-1; CDR3nt: TGTGCCAGCAAGAGGAATGGCAGGGAATACGACTCCTACAATGAGCAGTTCTTC; CDR3aa: CASKRNGREYDSYNEQFF
abundance: -; d_gene: -; v_gene: TRBV6-1; j_gene: TRBJ2-2; CDR3nt: TGTGCCAGCAGTGAATGGGGGGTTCTAACCTCGAACACCGGGGAGCTGTTTTTT; CDR3aa: CASSEWGVLTSNTGELFF
abundance: once; d_gene: TRBD1; v_gene: TRBV7-2; j_gene: TRBJ1-2; CDR3nt: TGTGCCAGCAGCCTCCCGGGACAGGGTTCCTATGGCTACACCTTC; CDR3aa: CASSLPGQGSYGYTF
abundance: once; d_gene: TRBD1; v_gene: TRBV18; j_gene: TRBJ1-2; CDR3nt: TGTGCCAGCTCACGGGAACAGGGGGCTGGCGGCTACACCTTC; CDR3aa: CASSREQGAGGYTF
abundance: -; d_gene: -; v_gene: TRBV11-2; j_gene: TRBJ1-2; CDR3nt: TGTGCCAGCAGCTCGCTTAGTCTCAATAACTATGGCTACACCTTC; CDR3aa: CASSSLSLNNYGYTF
abundance: -; d_gene: TRBD1; v_gene: TRBV18; j_gene: TRBJ2-4; CDR3nt: TGTGCCAGCTCACAGCTCGGGGACAGCAAAAACATTCAGTACTTC; CDR3aa: CASSQLGDSKNIQYF
abundance: -; d_gene: -; v_gene: TRBV7-2; j_gene: TRBJ2-1; CDR3nt: TGTGCCAGCAGCTTAGTCCGCAATGAGCAGTTCTTC; CDR3aa: CASSLVRNEQFF
abundance: -; d_gene: TRBD2; v_gene: TRBV19; j_gene: TRBJ2-3; CDR3nt: TGTGCCAGTACCAGGAGCGGGAGCAGCACAGATACGCAGTATTTT; CDR3aa: CASTRSGSSTDTQYF
abundance: -; d_gene: TRBD1; v_gene: TRBV27; j_gene: TRBJ1-1; CDR3nt: TGTGCCAGCAGTTTAACAGGGGCGAACACTGAAGCTTTCTTT; CDR3aa: CASSLTGANTEAFF
abundance: -; d_gene: -; v_gene: TRBV7-2; j_gene: TRBJ2-7; CDR3nt: TGTGCCAGCTCACTCCAGGATCCCTACGAGCAGTACTTC; CDR3aa: CASSLQDPYEQYF
abundance: few; d_gene: -; v_gene: TRBV11-2; j_gene: TRBJ1-4; CDR3nt: TGTGCCAGCAGCCGAGGTGGGACATTGACGGAAAAACTGTTTTTT; CDR3aa: CASSRGGTLTEKLFF
abundance: -; d_gene: -; v_gene: TRBV7-8; j_gene: TRBJ2-3; CDR3nt: TGTGCCAGCAGAGATCAGGGTTTTAAGTCAGATACGCAGTATTTT; CDR3aa: CASRDQGFKSDTQYF
abundance: -; d_gene: TRBD1; v_gene: TRBV15; j_gene: TRBJ1-4; CDR3nt: TGTGCCACCAGCAGAGACGACAGGGTTAATGAAAAACTGTTTTTT; CDR3aa: CATSRDDRVNEKLFF
abundance: -; d_gene: -; v_gene: TRBV19; j_gene: TRBJ1-3; CDR3nt: TGTGCCAGTATTCGGAGATCTGGAAACACCATATATTTT; CDR3aa: CASIRRSGNTIYF
abundance: -; d_gene: -; v_gene: TRBV25-1; j_gene: TRBJ2-6; CDR3nt: TGTGCCAGCAGCCAAAGACCAGGGCTGGACTCTGGGGCCAACGTCCTGACTTTC; CDR3aa: CASSQRPGLDSGANVLTF
abundance: -; d_gene: TRBD1; v_gene: TRBV5-6; j_gene: TRBJ1-1; CDR3nt: TGTGCCAGCAGCCTACTACAGGGGCGCGGGCTCACTGAAGCTTTCTTT; CDR3aa: CASSLLQGRGLTEAFF
abundance: -; d_gene: TRBD1; v_gene: TRBV7-9; j_gene: TRBJ2-5; CDR3nt: TGTGCCAGCAGCGAGGGACAGGGTTTCTTTGAGACCCAGTACTTC; CDR3aa: CASSEGQGFFETQYF
abundance: -; d_gene: -; v_gene: TRBV5-6; j_gene: TRBJ2-1; CDR3nt: TGTGCCAGCAGCTTCCGTTACAATGAGCAGTTCTTC; CDR3aa: CASSFRYNEQFF